This section outlines one TCR beta chain sequence together with its context. What it binds is unknown. This sample is part of a study of read filtering for tumor transcriptome and immune sequencing. Study-wide background: Transcriptome libraries were built from DNase-treated RNA. TCR-mapped reads were about 3.5 to 10.27 million with IR-seq versus about 80 to 1273 with RNA-seq. Overall study findings and caveats: The CD138-negative fraction was mixed bone marrow immune cells, not pure T cells.

At the time of active disease, bone marrow was collected from every patient. The CDR3 totals 17 residues. Trimming took off 6 bases at V and 4 bases at J, with 19 bases between the two ends. Germline CDR1 reads SEHNR; CDR2 reads FQNEAQ (reference sequence). This library used roughly 430 ng RNA and molecular barcoded adaptors spanning alpha/delta and beta/gamma chains. TCRdb processed the reads anew with MiXCR; each CDR3 protein has one entry. Of over 35,000 distinct CDR3 sequences detected, 13% appear once; the ten largest clones hold about 30%. The receptor was derived from a donor aged 40 or older with multiple myeloma. The V gene is TRBV7-9, the J gene TRBJ2-6; D is possibly TRBD1 (6 bases). Sequencing was done on a sample of a population of CD138-negative cells sorted from bone marrow. The CDR3 here is CASSGRDTSSGANVLTF. Written as DNA, the CDR3 is TGTGCCAGCAGTGGACGGGACACGAGCTCCGGGGCCAACGTCCTGACTTTC.